The 21 T cell receptor beta chains reported below all come from one sample, sequenced in a study of beta chain features in type 1 diabetes. Investigators reverse transcribed all isolated RNA, so they sequenced expressed TCRB transcripts. Using immunoSEQ multiplex PCR, the repertoire was profiled, and TCRdb retains in-frame clones only, with some absent. The sample records 810,000 or so clones, roughly a sixth being singletons. Sequencing used naive CD4+ T cells from blood. The origin of the receptors is a woman younger than 30 in good health.

The rearrangement joins TRBV5-4 to TRBJ2-5, with no clear D. Germline assignment: CDR1 SGHNT and CDR2 YYREEE (reference sequence). The CDR3 runs 12 residues. V was pared by 1 base and J by 1 base, with 2 bases between. As DNA, the CDR3 is TGTGCCAGCAGCTTGTTCCAAGAGACCCAGTACTTC. It codes for CASSLFQETQYF.

The chain is built from TRBV7-3 and TRBJ1-1; 8 bases fit TRBD1. The V segment lost 5 bases and the J segment 6 bases; nucleotides outside the gene matches: 14. This CDR3 spans 16 amino acids. The germline CDR1 and CDR2 sequences are SGHTA and FQGTGA. CDR3 sequence reads: CASSPRGGQGLAEAFF. Written as DNA, the CDR3 is TGTGCCAGCAGCCCGCGCGGAGGACAGGGATTAGCTGAAGCTTTCTTT.

The rearrangement links TRBV6-5 to TRBJ2-3; TRBD2 matches 12 bases. V was pared by 6 bases and J by 2 bases, with 3 bases of the junction left unmatched. This CDR3 is 15 amino acids long. The germline V gene encodes CDR1 MNHEY and CDR2 SVGAGI. The CDR3 DNA reads as TGTGCCAGCAGCCGACTAGCGGGGGACACAGATACGCAGTATTTT. Its translation: CASSRLAGDTDTQYF.

This clone has more than one count but fewer than ten. This rearrangement joins TRBV7-2 to TRBJ2-1; D is undetermined. Germline V gene data show CDR1 as SGHTA and CDR2 as FQGNSA. V lost 3 bases, J lost 12 bases, and 9 bases lay in between. CDR3 length: 11 amino acids. CDR3 protein: CASSLSTVQFF. DNA of the CDR3: TGTGCCAGCAGCTTGAGTACTGTGCAGTTCTTC.

This clone was picked up a small number of times. The V and J genes are TRBV27 and TRBJ2-7, with no clear D. This CDR3 spans 11 amino acids. V lost 6 bases to trimming and J lost 4 bases, with 7 bases between them. From germline, CDR1 is MNHEY and CDR2 SMNVEV (reference sequence). CDR3 residues: CASSAGYEQYF. The DNA for the CDR3 is TGTGCCAGCAGCGCCGGGTACGAGCAGTACTTC.

This clone was recorded a few times. The chain is built from TRBV7-6 and TRBJ2-5; D is perhaps TRBD2 (6 bases). Germline V lookup: CDR1 SGHVS, CDR2 FNYEAQ. The CDR3 runs to 15 residues. Between the trimmed V and J ends, which lost 0 bases and 5 bases, there was a span of 13 bases. The CDR3 is CASSLARERWETQYF. The CDR3 DNA is TGTGCCAGCAGCTTAGCACGGGAGCGCTGGGAGACCCAGTACTTC.

This clone was seen a handful of times. The gene calls are TRBV6-6 and TRBJ1-3; no reliable D call. CDR1 is MNHNY and CDR2 is SVGAGI in the germline V gene (reference sequence). This CDR3 region has 15 residues. V gave up 6 bases and J gave up 1 base, with 13 bases separating them. DNA for the CDR3: TGTGCCAGCAGGACGGTCGGGAAGTCTGGAAACACCATATATTTT. Encoded protein: CASRTVGKSGNTIYF.

V is TRBV5-1 and J is TRBJ2-3; 10 nucleotides agree with TRBD2. From germline, CDR1 is SGHRS and CDR2 YFSETQ. The CDR3 is 18 amino acids. V shed 1 base and J 0 bases; nucleotides not matched to a gene: 8. In DNA form, the CDR3 reads TGCGCCAGCAGCTTGCCCCGGACTAGCGGAACTAGCACAGATACGCAGTATTTT. Translated, it gives CASSLPRTSGTSTDTQYF.

The chain recombines TRBV7-9 with TRBJ2-5, with TRBD2 identical over 11 bases. Germline trimming cut 7 bases from V and 1 base from J; bases unmatched to any gene: 8. The CDR3 loop spans 16 amino acids. Germline V gives CDR1 SEHNR, CDR2 FQNEAQ (reference sequence). The CDR3 sequence is CASTLGLAARQETQYF. Here the CDR3 DNA reads TGTGCCAGCACCCTGGGACTAGCGGCGCGCCAAGAGACCCAGTACTTC.

The J gene is TRBJ2-7, the V gene TRBV4-3; TRBD1 agrees at 8 bases. The CDR3 sequence is 15 residues long. V shed 4 bases and J 4 bases; nucleotides not matched to a gene: 9. The germline CDR1 and CDR2 sequences are LGHNA and YSLEER. DNA for the CDR3: TGCGCCAGCAGCCGCCCCGGACAGGGTAAATACGAGCAGTACTTC. Its translation is CASSRPGQGKYEQYF.

This clone appeared a few times. The CDR3 coding sequence is TGTGCCAGCAGCTTAGGAGGGTCCAGCGGGAGGGGAGAGACCCAGTACTTC. It yields the protein CASSLGGSSGRGETQYF. V and J are TRBV7-6 and TRBJ2-5; 10 positions match TRBD2. This CDR3 spans 17 amino acids. CDR1 SGHVS and CDR2 FNYEAQ come from the germline V gene. Trimming took 1 base from V and 4 from J; bases not matched to a gene: 9.

This clone has more than one count but fewer than ten. Other DNA sequences within the sample encode an identical CDR3. The chain uses TRBV7-3 and TRBJ2-3; possibly TRBD2 for D (5 bases). Trimming removed 4 bases from V and 0 bases from J, with 11 bases in between. The CDR3 consists of 15 residues. CDR1 is SGHTA and CDR2 is FQGTGA in the germline V gene. CDR3 DNA sequence: TGTGCCAGCAGCTCAGAGCGGCTTAGCACAGATACGCAGTATTTT. This encodes CASSSERLSTDTQYF.

The table lists this clone with a few counts. The V gene is TRBV7-2, the J gene TRBJ2-7; D ambiguous. CDR3 length: 17 amino acids. Per the germline V gene, CDR1 is SGHTA and CDR2 is FQGNSA. Trimming left V 3 bases short and J 2 bases short, with 20 bases between. DNA of the CDR3: TGTGCCAGCAGCTTGATGGCTAGGTTTCGAGGACCCTACGAGCAGTACTTC. The encoded protein is CASSLMARFRGPYEQYF.

This rearrangement joins TRBV7-7 to TRBJ2-3, with D perhaps TRBD1 or TRBD2 (5 bases each). There are 15 residues in the CDR3. From germline, CDR1 is SSHAT and CDR2 FNYEAQ (reference sequence). The DNA of the CDR3 is TGTGCTAGCTCGGTTCGGGGCCGGTCGGCAGATACGCAGTATTTT. This sequence encodes CASSVRGRSADTQYF.

The sample holds a few counts of this clone. The chain carries TRBV9 and TRBJ1-2; D is undetermined. Germline-derived CDR1 and CDR2 are SGDLS and YYNGEE. The CDR3 sequence is 14 residues long. V was clipped by 4 bases and J by 3 bases, with 13 bases between them. In nucleotides, the CDR3 is TGTGCCAGCAGCTGGGGAGAGGGAGACTATGGCTACACCTTC. Translating gives CASSWGEGDYGYTF.

The chain links TRBV5-1 to TRBJ2-5, with D tentatively TRBD2 (6 bases). The V end was cut by 0 bases, the J end by 0 bases, with 12 bases between. Per the germline V gene, CDR1 is SGHRS and CDR2 is YFSETQ. This CDR3 has 16 residues. CDR3 DNA sequence: TGCGCCAGCAGCTTGGCCCGTGGAGGGTACCAAGAGACCCAGTACTTC. Translated: CASSLARGGYQETQYF.

This clone appeared a few times. The chain couples TRBV4-2 to TRBJ2-7; 9 nucleotides align to TRBD1. V shed 3 bases, J shed 3 bases, and the junction held 9 bases outside the gene matches. Germline-derived CDR1 and CDR2 are LGHNA and YNFKEQ. There are 16 residues in the CDR3. CDR3 sequence (DNA): TGTGCCAGCAGCCAGGGGCAACCGGGACAGGGCTACGAGCAGTACTTC. The encoded protein is CASSQGQPGQGYEQYF.

The chain has TRBV7-9 and TRBJ2-7, with 7 bases fitting TRBD2. The germline V gene has CDR1 SEHNR and CDR2 FQNEAQ (reference sequence). The CDR3 has 12 residues. V was pared by 3 bases and J by 5 bases, with 1 base of the junction left unmatched. CDR3 sequence reads: CASSFAGDEQYF. As DNA, the CDR3 is TGTGCCAGCAGCTTTGCGGGAGACGAGCAGTACTTC. The entire variable domain, with the rest obtained from reference TRBV7-9 and TRBJ2-7, is as follows: DTGVSQNPRHKITKRGQNVTFRCDPISEHNRLYWYRQTLGQGPEFLTYFQNEAQLEKSRLLSDRFSAERPKGSFSTLEIQRTEQGDSAMYLCASSFAGDEQYFGPGTRLTVT.

As to this clone: The sample has other DNA sequences that encode this CDR3 too. The V and J genes are TRBV5-1 and TRBJ1-1; D gene uncertain. Looked up from germline, CDR1 is SGHRS and CDR2 is YFSETQ. This CDR3 region has 13 residues. The V end was cut by 0 bases, the J end by 4 bases, with 7 bases between. The CDR3: CASSLAGRTEAFF. The CDR3 DNA is TGCGCCAGCAGCTTGGCGGGTCGCACTGAAGCTTTCTTT.

In this sample, this clone turned up a few times. V gene TRBV19 combines with J gene TRBJ2-7, with 11 bases fitting TRBD2. Losses at the gene ends were 5 bases for V and 4 bases for J; bases not matched to a gene: 10. CDR3 length: 16 residues. The germline CDR1 and CDR2 sequences are LNHDA and SQIVND (reference sequence). CDR3 coding DNA: TGTGCCAGTAGTCCTGAAAAACTAGCGGGAGTTTACGAGCAGTACTTC. Translating it yields CASSPEKLAGVYEQYF.

This clone showed up just a few times. The chain employs TRBV5-1 and TRBJ1-1, with a weak D call TRBD1 (6 bases). The CDR3 totals 14 residues. Deletions cut 0 bases from V and 3 bases from J, with 9 bases between. Germline V gives CDR1 SGHRS, CDR2 YFSETQ. The CDR3, as DNA: TGCGCCAGCAGCTTGGTTGAGGGGGACACTGAAGCTTTCTTT. Its protein is CASSLVEGDTEAFF.